One T cell receptor beta chain is described in this entry. The data stem from a study of cytomegalovirus exposure and HLA in healthy donors. Trimming cost V 4 bases and J 7 bases; bases outside gene matches: 6. Germline lookup yields CDR1 SEHNR and CDR2 FQNEAQ (reference sequence). The CDR3 sequence is 16 residues long. With 60 Vbeta and 13 Jbeta primers, the PCR was carried out. Libraries were prepared by immunoSEQ multiplex PCR; TCRdb keeps only in-frame clonotypes and omits some of them. The sample lists around 120,000 clones; more than 60% were seen once. What was sequenced was PBMCs. The gene calls are TRBV7-9 and TRBJ1-6; the match to TRBD1 covers 11 bases. This sequence originates from a female donor in good health and CMV-seropositive. Here the CDR3 reads CASSWTGGSGNSPLHF. The CDR3 coding sequence is TGTGCCAGCAGCTGGACAGGGGGCTCAGGAAATTCACCCCTCCACTTT.